Below are 21 T cell receptor beta chains sequenced from a single sample in a study. One entry per CDR3 protein results from TCRdb running MiXCR on the reads. Here the sample spans roughly 690 distinct CDR3 sequences, approximately 8.3% being singletons. Sequenced sample: CD4+ T cells from synovial fluid. These receptors all come from a human donor with rheumatoid arthritis.

By sample fraction, this clonotype is medium-sized. The chain carries TRBV11-2 and TRBJ2-7; 14 bases agree with TRBD2. Germline CDR1 and CDR2: SGHAT and FQNNGV. This CDR3 is 15 amino acids long. The J segment lost 6 bases and the V segment lost 6 bases, leaving 7 bases of the junction unmatched. The CDR3 DNA reads as TGTGCCAGCAGTTATGGACTAGCGGGAGGCAGCGAGCAGTACTTC. Protein product: CASSYGLAGGSEQYF.

This clonotype is labeled large. V usage is TRBV5-1 and J usage is TRBJ2-5; D unclear. V lost 5 bases and J 5 bases, leaving 7 bases between the germline ends. The CDR3 is 11 residues long. Per germline, CDR1 SGHRS and CDR2 YFSETQ. The CDR3 sequence: CASREMETQYF. Here the CDR3 DNA reads TGCGCCAGCAGAGAAATGGAGACCCAGTACTTC.

By frequency in the sample, this clonotype is medium-sized. The chain carries TRBV7-2 and TRBJ2-1, with TRBD2 matching 7 bases. This CDR3 comprises 14 residues. Germline V CDR1 and CDR2: SGHTA, FQGNSA. The trim removed 0 bases at V and 8 bases at J, leaving 4 bases unmatched. Here the CDR3 reads CASSLARLADEQFF. CDR3 coding DNA: TGTGCCAGCAGCTTAGCGAGGCTAGCGGATGAGCAGTTCTTC.

This clonotype is large. The J gene is TRBJ2-1, the V gene TRBV28; 12 positions match TRBD2. The germline gives CDR1 MDHEN, CDR2 SYDVKM. With V trimmed by 7 bases and J by 0 bases, 16 bases remained unmatched. The CDR3 length is 20 residues. The CDR3 coding sequence is TGTGCCAGCACCCCCCCATTTCCTAGCGGGAGGGATAGCTCCTACAATGAGCAGTTCTTC. As protein: CASTPPFPSGRDSSYNEQFF.

The CDR3 spells CASSLQPGTSGRMYNEQFF. The CDR3 DNA follows: TGTGCCAGCAGCTTACAACCCGGGACTAGCGGGAGAATGTACAATGAGCAGTTCTTC. The chain uses TRBV7-2 and TRBJ2-1, with 14 bases aligning to TRBD2. Germline trimming cut 2 bases from V and 4 bases from J; bases unmatched to any gene: 10. The CDR3 is made up of 19 amino acids. CDR1 and CDR2 from the germline V gene are SGHTA and FQGNSA.

This clonotype is labeled as medium-sized. J is TRBJ2-5 and V is TRBV11-2; D unresolved. CDR3 length: 10 residues. Trimming shortened V by 3 bases and J by 5 bases, and 1 base separated the two germline ends. Germline CDR1 reads SGHAT; CDR2 reads FQNNGV. CDR3 sequence: CASSFETQYF. Written as DNA, the CDR3 is TGTGCCAGCAGCTTCGAGACCCAGTACTTC.

By sample share, this clonotype is large. This chain links TRBV3-1 with TRBJ2-1, with 7 bases lining up with TRBD1. Germline loops: CDR1 LGHDT, CDR2 YNNKEL (reference sequence). V lost 6 bases, J lost 0 bases, and 5 bases stayed unmatched. The CDR3 covers 15 residues. In DNA form, the CDR3 reads TGTGCCAGCAGGCGACAGGGCAGCTCCTACAATGAGCAGTTCTTC. It codes for CASRRQGSSYNEQFF.

By its share, this clonotype is large. V gene TRBV10-3 combines with J gene TRBJ1-2; no clear D gene. CDR1 is ENHRY, CDR2 SYGVKD, per germline. The CDR3 has 13 amino acids. Trimming cost V 7 bases and J 2 bases, with 11 bases left between them. CDR3 DNA sequence: TGTGCCATCACCGAGGCCAGCAACTATGGCTACACCTTC. Its translation is CAITEASNYGYTF.

By proportion, this clonotype is medium-sized. This chain uses TRBV30 with TRBJ1-3, with no clear D. Trimming took off 1 base at V and 4 bases at J, with 8 bases between the two ends. Looked up from germline, CDR1 is GTSNPN and CDR2 is SVGIG (reference sequence). The CDR3 contains 13 residues. The CDR3 DNA is TGTGCCTGGAGTGCGGAAATCGGAAACACCATATATTTT. It is translated as CAWSAEIGNTIYF.

The genes are TRBV6-5 and TRBJ2-3; D is unclear. The V end lost 0 bases, the J end lost 1 base, and 8 bases lay between the germline ends. Germline V gene sequence: CDR1 MNHEY, CDR2 SVGAGI. The CDR3 spans 15 residues. The CDR3 DNA reads as TGTGCCAGCAGTTACTCGGCCGTAGGCACAGATACGCAGTATTTT. Residues: CASSYSAVGTDTQYF.

This clonotype ranks as medium-sized (0.01 to 0.1%). The rearrangement links TRBV13 to TRBJ1-2, with D possibly matching TRBD1 (6 bases). CDR1 PRHDT and CDR2 FYEKMQ come from the germline V gene (reference sequence). The V end was cut by 2 bases, the J end by 5 bases, with 9 bases between. This CDR3 region has 13 residues. In nucleotides, the CDR3 is TGTGCCAGCAGCTTACAGGGGAAGTATGGCTACACCTTC. Amino acid sequence: CASSLQGKYGYTF.

This clonotype is judged large. The V and J genes are TRBV2 and TRBJ2-5; 7 bases match TRBD1. The CDR3 length is 12 residues. The trim removed 8 bases at V and 4 bases at J, leaving 4 bases unmatched. In germline, CDR1 is SNHLY, CDR2 FYNNEI. The CDR3 sequence is CASDRAGETQYF. In nucleotides, the CDR3 is TGTGCCAGCGACAGGGCGGGAGAGACCCAGTACTTC. Full variable domain (outside the CDR3, taken from reference TRBV2 and TRBJ2-5): EPEVTQTPSHQVTQMGQEVILRCVPISNHLYFYWYRQILGQKVEFLVSFYNNEISEKSEIFDDQFSVERPDGSNFTLKIRSTKLEDSAMYFCASDRAGETQYFGPGTRLLVL.

Sample share makes this clonotype medium-sized. The chain uses TRBV7-9 and TRBJ2-7, with a tentative D call TRBD2 (6 bases). Germline V gene sequence: CDR1 SEHNR, CDR2 FQNEAQ (reference sequence). This CDR3 has 14 residues. Trimming removed 1 base at V and 6 bases at J, with 13 bases between. The CDR3 DNA sequence: TGTGCCAGCAGCTTAGACGGGGTGGGAGGCGAGCAGTACTTC. Amino acids: CASSLDGVGGEQYF.

Points on this clonotype: A far larger clone is a single base away, which makes a read error likely. The chain is built from TRBV7-2 and TRBJ1-1, with 9 bases lining up with TRBD1. CDR1 and CDR2 (germline): SGHTA, FQGNSA. This CDR3 has 15 residues. Losses at the gene ends were 6 bases for V and 6 bases for J; bases not matched to a gene: 11. CDR3 in amino acids: CASRWVGTGTSEAFF. CDR3 bases: TGTGCCAGCAGGTGGGTGGGGACAGGGACTTCTGAAGCTTTCTTT.

In its sample, this clonotype ranks as medium-sized. The V gene is TRBV12-3 or TRBV12-4, the J gene TRBJ2-1; D gene uncertain. The CDR3 is 11 amino acids. Trimming cost V 5 bases and J 7 bases, with 6 bases left between them. The CDR3 nucleotides are TGTGCCAGCAGTGAGGAAAATGAGCAGTTCTTC. Protein: CASSEENEQFF.

This clonotype is medium-sized in the sample. The chain joins TRBV20-1 to TRBJ2-5; D ambiguous. Trimming shortened V by 1 base and J by 4 bases, and 19 bases separated the two germline ends. CDR3 length: 16 amino acids. Germline V gene sequence: CDR1 DFQATT, CDR2 SNEGSKA (reference sequence). Here the CDR3 reads CSARGSALRRRETQYF. The CDR3 region has the DNA TGCAGTGCTAGAGGATCCGCGCTCCGGAGACGAGAGACCCAGTACTTC.

Comment on this clonotype: An end of the junction does not agree with germline; a read error may underlie this. The chain carries TRBV11-2 and TRBJ2-3, with D perhaps matching TRBD1 or TRBD2 (6 bases each). The V gene's germline CDR1 is SGHAT and CDR2 FQNNGV. This CDR3 is built from 16 residues. The CDR3 nucleotides are TGTGTCAGCAGCCCCGGAGGGGGATCTCGGGCAGATACACAGTATTTT. The encoded protein is CVSSPGGGSRADTQYF.

In the case of this clonotype: A single base separates this from a much larger clone, so it may be a read error. The rearrangement links TRBV6-1 to TRBJ2-3; the match to TRBD1 covers 8 bases. CDR1 and CDR2 (germline): MNHNS, SASEGT. The CDR3 is made up of 15 amino acids. The CDR3 sequence is CASSGTGVSTDTRYF. DNA of the CDR3: TGTGCCAGCAGCGGGACAGGCGTGAGCACAGATACGCGGTATTTT.

This clonotype rates as large. The chain has TRBV11-1 and TRBJ2-7; possible D gene TRBD1, 5 bases. Deletions cut 3 bases from V and 2 bases from J, with 8 bases between. Germline lookup yields CDR1 SGHAT and CDR2 FQDESV (reference sequence). This CDR3 is 13 amino acids long. CDR3 residues: CASSLRTTYEQYF. CDR3 bases: TGTGCCAGCAGCTTGAGGACAACCTACGAGCAGTACTTC.

This clonotype ranks as large (0.1 to 1%). The rearrangement uses TRBV18 and TRBJ2-1; 12 nucleotides align to TRBD2. This CDR3 has 16 residues. Germline CDR1 reads KGHSH; CDR2 reads LQKENI. Germline trimming cut 3 bases from V and 8 bases from J; bases unmatched to any gene: 8. The CDR3 coding sequence is TGTGCCAGCTCACCCCAGCTAGCGGGAGGGCCGCATGAGCAGTTCTTC. It encodes CASSPQLAGGPHEQFF.

By frequency in the sample, this clonotype is medium-sized. The chain joins TRBV7-2 to TRBJ2-7, with D perhaps assigned TRBD1 or TRBD2 (5 bases each). This CDR3 has 13 residues. V lost 4 bases and J 7 bases, leaving 14 bases between the germline ends. Germline V gene lookup returns CDR1 SGHTA and CDR2 FQGNSA. The CDR3 DNA reads TGTGCCAGCAGCTCAGACGGTGGGGGTGAGCAGTACTTC. It yields the protein CASSSDGGGEQYF.